A single sample gave rise to the 6 T cell receptor beta chains below, sequenced in a study of regulatory T cells in long-lasting Graves disease. Time point defined: newly diagnosed GD, antithyroid drugs for less than 3 months. RNA from PBMCs was the source of the TCR library. Libraries of TCR beta came from iRepertoire HTBI primers plus Arm-PCR of CDR3 regions. TCRdb used MiXCR to reprocess the multiplex PCR reads, holding one entry per CDR3 protein. The sample contains some 230,000 distinct CDR3 sequences, around 19% of which appear only once. Sequencing was performed on peripheral blood mononuclear cells (PBMCs), taken at new diagnosis, from a patient treated with antithyroid drugs. Receptors originate from a female donor with Graves disease.

This clonotype was detected many times. The chain links TRBV7-9 to TRBJ2-1; weak D call: TRBD2 (6 bases). Germline lookup yields CDR1 SEHNR and CDR2 FQNEAQ (reference sequence). Trimming took off 4 bases at V and 0 bases at J, with 13 bases between the two ends. The CDR3 covers 16 residues. This CDR3 reads CASSSKSGASYNEQFF. Here the CDR3 DNA reads TGTGCCAGCAGCTCGAAGTCGGGAGCCTCCTACAATGAGCAGTTCTTC.

This clonotype was found many times. The chain couples TRBV18 to TRBJ1-2; a weak D match, TRBD1 (6 bases). The V end was cut by 6 bases, the J end by 1 base, with 15 bases between. This CDR3 is 15 amino acids long. Per germline, CDR1 KGHSH and CDR2 LQKENI. The CDR3 region is CASSPRQADNYGYTF. The CDR3 region has the DNA TGTGCCAGCTCTCCTAGACAGGCCGATAACTATGGCTACACCTTC.

This clonotype was observed a handful of times. This rearrangement joins TRBV5-1 to TRBJ2-1; no clear D gene. CDR3 length equals 13 residues. Between the trimmed V and J ends, which lost 4 bases and 1 base, there was a span of 6 bases. Germline V lookup: CDR1 SGHRS, CDR2 YFSETQ. The CDR3 DNA sequence: TGCGCCAGCAGCGCGCCTTCCTACAATGAGCAGTTCTTC. This codes for CASSAPSYNEQFF.

This clonotype was seen repeatedly, ten times or more. The chain recombines TRBV28 with TRBJ1-5; no reliable D call. The CDR3 has 15 amino acids. V was cut by 7 bases and J by 0 bases, with 13 bases left in between. The germline gives CDR1 MDHEN, CDR2 SYDVKM. The CDR3 DNA reads TGTGCCAGCATACCGCGGGGATATAGCAATCAGCCCCAGCATTTT. It translates to CASIPRGYSNQPQHF.

Ten or more counts support this clonotype. The V gene is TRBV18, the J gene TRBJ1-4; D may be TRBD1 (5 bases). The germline V gene has CDR1 KGHSH and CDR2 LQKENI. The CDR3 is 13 amino acids. V was clipped by 1 base and J by 6 bases, with 6 bases between them. CDR3 amino acids: CASSPQQDEKLFF. CDR3 in DNA: TGTGCCAGCTCACCACAACAGGATGAAAAACTGTTTTTT.

The chain has TRBV27 and TRBJ2-1; D might be TRBD1 or TRBD2, each matching 6 bases. The germline V gene has CDR1 MNHEY and CDR2 SMNVEV (reference sequence). Trimming took off 6 bases at V and 2 bases at J, with 14 bases between the two ends. This CDR3 contains 15 residues. The CDR3 loop is CASRYGGRTYNEQFF. The CDR3 DNA is TGTGCCAGCAGGTATGGGGGGCGGACCTACAATGAGCAGTTCTTC.